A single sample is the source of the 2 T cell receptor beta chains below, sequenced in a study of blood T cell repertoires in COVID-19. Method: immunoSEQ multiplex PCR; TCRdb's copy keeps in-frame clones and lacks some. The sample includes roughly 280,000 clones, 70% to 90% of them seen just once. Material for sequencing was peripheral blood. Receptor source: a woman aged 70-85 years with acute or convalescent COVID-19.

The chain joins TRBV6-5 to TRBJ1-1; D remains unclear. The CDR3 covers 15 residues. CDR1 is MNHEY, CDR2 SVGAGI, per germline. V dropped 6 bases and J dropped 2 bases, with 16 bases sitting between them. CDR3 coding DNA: TGTGCCAGCAGGAAAAGGTTAGCACGAAACACTGAAGCTTTCTTT. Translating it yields CASRKRLARNTEAFF.

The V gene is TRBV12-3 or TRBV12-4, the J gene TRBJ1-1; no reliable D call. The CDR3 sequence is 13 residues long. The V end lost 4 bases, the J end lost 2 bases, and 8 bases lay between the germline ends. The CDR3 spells CASSSIPNTEAFF. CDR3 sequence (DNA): TGTGCCAGCAGTTCTATCCCTAACACTGAAGCTTTCTTT.